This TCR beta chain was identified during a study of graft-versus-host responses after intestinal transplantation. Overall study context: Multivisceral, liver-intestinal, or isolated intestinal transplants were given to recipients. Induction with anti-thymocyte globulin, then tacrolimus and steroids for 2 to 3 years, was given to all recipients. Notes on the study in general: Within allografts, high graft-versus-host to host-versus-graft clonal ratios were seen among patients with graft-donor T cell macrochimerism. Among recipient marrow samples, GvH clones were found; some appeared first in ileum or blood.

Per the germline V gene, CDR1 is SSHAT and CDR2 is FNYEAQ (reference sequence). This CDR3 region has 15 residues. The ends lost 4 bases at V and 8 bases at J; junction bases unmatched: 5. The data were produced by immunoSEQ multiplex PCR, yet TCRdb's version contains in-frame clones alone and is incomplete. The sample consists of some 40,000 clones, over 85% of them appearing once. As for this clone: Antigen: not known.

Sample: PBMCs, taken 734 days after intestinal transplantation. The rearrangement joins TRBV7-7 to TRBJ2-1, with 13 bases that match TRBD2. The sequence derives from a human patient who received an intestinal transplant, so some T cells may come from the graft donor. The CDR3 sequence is CASSYGLAGEYEQFF. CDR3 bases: TGTGCCAGCAGCTACGGACTAGCGGGAGAATATGAGCAGTTCTTC.